Listed here is a single TCR beta chain. The data were produced by immunoSEQ multiplex PCR, yet TCRdb's version contains in-frame clones alone and is incomplete. The data hold about 410,000 clones, with around 90% observed a single time. The sample is drawn from a study of control samples from healthy donors and cancer patients. Germline V gives CDR1 GTSNPN, CDR2 SVGIG (reference sequence). The CDR3 runs 12 residues. The V segment lost 4 bases and the J segment 8 bases; nucleotides outside the gene matches: 7. The sample taken for sequencing was PBMCs. The J gene is TRBJ1-1, the V gene TRBV30, with 7 positions matching TRBD1. The receptor comes from a man in his forties or fifties with head and neck cancer. The CDR3 coding sequence is TGTGCCTGGACCCAGGGGGGGAGCGAAGCTTTCTTT. This sequence encodes CAWTQGGSEAFF.